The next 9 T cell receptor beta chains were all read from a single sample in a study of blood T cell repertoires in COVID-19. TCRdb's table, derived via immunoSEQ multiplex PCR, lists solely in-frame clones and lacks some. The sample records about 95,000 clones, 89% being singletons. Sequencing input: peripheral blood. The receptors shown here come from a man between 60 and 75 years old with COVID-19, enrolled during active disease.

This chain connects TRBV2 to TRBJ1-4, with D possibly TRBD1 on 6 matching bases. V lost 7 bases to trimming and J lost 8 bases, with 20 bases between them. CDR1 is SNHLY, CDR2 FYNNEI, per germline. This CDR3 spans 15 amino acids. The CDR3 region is CASTEQGQPGEKLFF. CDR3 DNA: TGTGCCAGCACCGAACAAGGACAGCCGGGGGAAAAACTGTTTTTT.

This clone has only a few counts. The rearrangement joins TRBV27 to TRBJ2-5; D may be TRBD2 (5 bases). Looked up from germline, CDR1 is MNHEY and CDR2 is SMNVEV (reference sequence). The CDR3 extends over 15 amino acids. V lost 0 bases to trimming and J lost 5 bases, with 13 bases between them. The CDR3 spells CASSLSRASSETQYF. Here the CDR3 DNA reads TGTGCCAGCAGTTTATCGCGGGCTAGCTCGGAGACCCAGTACTTC.

This CDR3 reads CASSGTSGQPQHF. The CDR3 DNA reads TGTGCCAGCAGCGGGACTTCGGGTCAGCCCCAGCATTTT. The V call is TRBV12-3 or TRBV12-4, the J call TRBJ1-5, with D possibly matching TRBD1 (5 bases). The CDR3 runs to 13 residues. Trimming took 6 bases from V and 6 from J, leaving 12 bases between them.

In nucleotides, the CDR3 is TGCGCCAGCAGCCAAGATTCAACAGGGGGCCTCAATGAAAAACTGTTTTTT. It yields the protein CASSQDSTGGLNEKLFF. The genes are TRBV4-1 and TRBJ1-4, with 9 bases lining up with TRBD1. J was trimmed by 5 bases and V by 0 bases; bases with no gene match: 7. The CDR3 loop spans 17 amino acids. Per germline, CDR1 MGHRA and CDR2 YSYEKL.

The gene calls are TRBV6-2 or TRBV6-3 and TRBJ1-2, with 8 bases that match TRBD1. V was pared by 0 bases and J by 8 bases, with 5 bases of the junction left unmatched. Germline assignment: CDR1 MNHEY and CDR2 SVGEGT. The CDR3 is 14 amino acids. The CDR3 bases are TGTGCCAGCAGTTACTCGACAGGGGCGCGCGGCTACACCTTC. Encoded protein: CASSYSTGARGYTF.

The chain's CDR3 is CASSPQVTLNNEQFF. DNA of the CDR3: TGCGCCAGCAGCCCACAGGTGACGTTAAACAATGAGCAGTTCTTC. J is TRBJ2-1 and V is TRBV4-3; a weak D match, TRBD1 (5 bases). Germline lookup yields CDR1 LGHNA and CDR2 YSLEER. Trimming stripped 4 bases from V and 5 bases from J, with 15 bases between. The CDR3 runs to 15 residues.

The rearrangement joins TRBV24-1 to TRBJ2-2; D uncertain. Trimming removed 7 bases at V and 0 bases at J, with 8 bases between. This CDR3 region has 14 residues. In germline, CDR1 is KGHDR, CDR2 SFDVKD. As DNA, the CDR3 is TGTGCCACCAGATTGGGCGCGAACACCGGGGAGCTGTTTTTT. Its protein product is CATRLGANTGELFF.

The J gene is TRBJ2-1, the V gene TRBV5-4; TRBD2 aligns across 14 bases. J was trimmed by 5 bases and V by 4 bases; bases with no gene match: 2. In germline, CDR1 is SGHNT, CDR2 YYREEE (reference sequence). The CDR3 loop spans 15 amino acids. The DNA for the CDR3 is TGTGCCAGCAGCCGGGGACTAGCGGGAGACAATGAGCAGTTCTTC. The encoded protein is CASSRGLAGDNEQFF.

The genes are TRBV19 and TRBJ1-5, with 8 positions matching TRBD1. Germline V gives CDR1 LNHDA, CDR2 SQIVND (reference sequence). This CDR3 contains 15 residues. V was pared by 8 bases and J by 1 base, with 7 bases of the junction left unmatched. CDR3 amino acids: CASSRQGLSNQPQHF. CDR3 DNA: TGTGCCAGTTCAAGACAGGGGTTGAGCAATCAGCCCCAGCATTTT.